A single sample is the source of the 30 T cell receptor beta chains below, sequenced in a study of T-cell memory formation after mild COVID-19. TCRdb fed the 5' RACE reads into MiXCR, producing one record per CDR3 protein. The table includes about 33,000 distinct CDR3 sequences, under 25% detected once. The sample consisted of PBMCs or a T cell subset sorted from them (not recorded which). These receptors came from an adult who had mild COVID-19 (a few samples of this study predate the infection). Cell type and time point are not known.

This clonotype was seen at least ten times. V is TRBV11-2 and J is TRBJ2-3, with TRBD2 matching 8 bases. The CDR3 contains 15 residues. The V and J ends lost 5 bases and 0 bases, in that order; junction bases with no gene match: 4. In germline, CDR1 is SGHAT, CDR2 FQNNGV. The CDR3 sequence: CASSTGGGSTDTQYF. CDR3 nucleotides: TGTGCCAGCAGCACGGGAGGGGGGAGCACAGATACGCAGTATTTT.

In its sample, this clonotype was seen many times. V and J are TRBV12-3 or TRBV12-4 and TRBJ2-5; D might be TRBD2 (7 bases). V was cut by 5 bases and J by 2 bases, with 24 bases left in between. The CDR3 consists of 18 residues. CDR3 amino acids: CASSPRGGGGWRQETQYF. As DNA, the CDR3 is TGTGCCAGCAGTCCACGAGGGGGGGGGGGCTGGAGGCAAGAGACCCAGTACTTC.

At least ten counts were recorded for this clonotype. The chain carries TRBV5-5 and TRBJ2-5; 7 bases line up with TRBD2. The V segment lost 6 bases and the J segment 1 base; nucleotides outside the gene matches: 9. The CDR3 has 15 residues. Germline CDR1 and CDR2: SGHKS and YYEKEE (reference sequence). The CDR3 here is CASTRGSGVQETQYF. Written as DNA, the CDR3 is TGTGCCAGCACACGCGGGAGTGGGGTCCAAGAGACCCAGTACTTC.

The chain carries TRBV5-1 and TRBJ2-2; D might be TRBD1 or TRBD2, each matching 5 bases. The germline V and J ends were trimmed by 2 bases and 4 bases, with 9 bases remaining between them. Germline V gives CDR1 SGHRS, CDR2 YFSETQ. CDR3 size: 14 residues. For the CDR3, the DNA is TGCGCCAGCAGCTTAGGGGACCCCACCGGGGAGCTGTTTTTT. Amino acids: CASSLGDPTGELFF.

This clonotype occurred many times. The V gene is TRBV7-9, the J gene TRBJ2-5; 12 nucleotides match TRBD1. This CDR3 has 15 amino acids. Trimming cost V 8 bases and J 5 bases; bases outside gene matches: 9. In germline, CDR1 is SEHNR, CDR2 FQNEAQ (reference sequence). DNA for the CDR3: TGTGCCAGCCGGACCGGGACAGGGGGCAAGGAGACCCAGTACTTC. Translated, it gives CASRTGTGGKETQYF.

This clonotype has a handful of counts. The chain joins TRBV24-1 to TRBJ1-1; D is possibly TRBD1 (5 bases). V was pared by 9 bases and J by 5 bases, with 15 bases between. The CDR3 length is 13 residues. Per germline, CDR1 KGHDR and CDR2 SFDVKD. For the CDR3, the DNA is TGTGCCACCTCACAAGGGGTGGGAACTGAAGCTTTCTTT. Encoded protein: CATSQGVGTEAFF.

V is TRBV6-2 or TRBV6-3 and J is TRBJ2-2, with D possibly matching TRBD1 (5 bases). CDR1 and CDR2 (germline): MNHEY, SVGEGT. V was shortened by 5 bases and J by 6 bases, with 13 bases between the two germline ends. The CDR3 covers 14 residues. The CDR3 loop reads CASSQSGFSGELFF. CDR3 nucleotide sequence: TGTGCCAGCAGTCAATCAGGGTTTTCCGGGGAGCTGTTTTTT.

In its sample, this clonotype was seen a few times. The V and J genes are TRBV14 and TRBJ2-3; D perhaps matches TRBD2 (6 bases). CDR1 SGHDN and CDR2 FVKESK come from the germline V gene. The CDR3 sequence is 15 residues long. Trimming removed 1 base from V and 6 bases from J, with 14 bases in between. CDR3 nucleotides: TGTGCCAGCAGCCAAGCGGGGGAGTGGGGTGATACGCAGTATTTT. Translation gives CASSQAGEWGDTQYF.

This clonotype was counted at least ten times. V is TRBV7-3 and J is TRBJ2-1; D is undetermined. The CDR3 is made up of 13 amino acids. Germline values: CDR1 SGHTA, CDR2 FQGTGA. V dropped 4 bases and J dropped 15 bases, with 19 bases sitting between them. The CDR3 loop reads CASSSTPSYAPFF. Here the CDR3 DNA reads TGTGCCAGCAGCTCCACTCCTAGTTACGCCCCGTTCTTC.

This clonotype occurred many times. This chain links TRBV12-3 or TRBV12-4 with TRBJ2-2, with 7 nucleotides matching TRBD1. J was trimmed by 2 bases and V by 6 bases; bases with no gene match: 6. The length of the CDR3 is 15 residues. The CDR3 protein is CASRPGTDNTGELFF. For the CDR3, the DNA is TGTGCCAGCAGACCAGGGACAGACAACACCGGGGAGCTGTTTTTT.

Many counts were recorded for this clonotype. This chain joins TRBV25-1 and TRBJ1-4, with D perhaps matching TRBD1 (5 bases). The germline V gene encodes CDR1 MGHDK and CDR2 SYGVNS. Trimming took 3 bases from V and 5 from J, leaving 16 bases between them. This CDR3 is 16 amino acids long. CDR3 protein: CASSETPGRGNEKLFF. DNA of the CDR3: TGTGCCAGCAGTGAGACCCCGGGACGGGGGAATGAAAAACTGTTTTTT. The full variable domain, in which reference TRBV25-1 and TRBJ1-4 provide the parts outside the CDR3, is EADIYQTPRYLVIGTGKKITLECSQTMGHDKMYWYQQDPGMELHLIHYSYGVNSTEKGDLSSESTVSRIRTEHFPLTLESARPSHTSQYLCASSETPGRGNEKLFFGSGTQLSVL.

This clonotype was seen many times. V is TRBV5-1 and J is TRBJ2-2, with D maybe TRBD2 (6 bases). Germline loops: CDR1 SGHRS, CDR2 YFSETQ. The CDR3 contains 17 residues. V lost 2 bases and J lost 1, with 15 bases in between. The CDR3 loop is CASSFKAGTQNTGELFF. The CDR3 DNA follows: TGCGCCAGCAGCTTTAAAGCTGGGACTCAGAACACCGGGGAGCTGTTTTTT.

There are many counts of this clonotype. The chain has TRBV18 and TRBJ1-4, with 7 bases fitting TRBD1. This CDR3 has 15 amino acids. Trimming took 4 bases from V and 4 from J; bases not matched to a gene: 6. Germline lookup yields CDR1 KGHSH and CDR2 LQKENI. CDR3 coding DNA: TGTGCCAGCTCACGCAGACAGGGCAATAATGAAAAACTGTTTTTT. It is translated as CASSRRQGNNEKLFF.

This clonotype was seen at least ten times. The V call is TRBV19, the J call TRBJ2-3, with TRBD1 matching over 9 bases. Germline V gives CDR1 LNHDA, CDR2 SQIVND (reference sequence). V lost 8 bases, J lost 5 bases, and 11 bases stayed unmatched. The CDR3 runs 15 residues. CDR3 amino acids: CASSDAGQGLDTQYF. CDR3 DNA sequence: TGTGCCAGTTCCGACGCTGGACAGGGGCTAGATACGCAGTATTTT.

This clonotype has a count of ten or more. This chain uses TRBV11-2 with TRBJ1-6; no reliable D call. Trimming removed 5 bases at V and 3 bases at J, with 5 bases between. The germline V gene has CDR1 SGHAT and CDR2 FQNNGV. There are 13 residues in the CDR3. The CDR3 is CASSLYYNSPLHF. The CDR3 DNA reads TGTGCCAGCAGCCTATACTATAATTCACCCCTCCACTTT.

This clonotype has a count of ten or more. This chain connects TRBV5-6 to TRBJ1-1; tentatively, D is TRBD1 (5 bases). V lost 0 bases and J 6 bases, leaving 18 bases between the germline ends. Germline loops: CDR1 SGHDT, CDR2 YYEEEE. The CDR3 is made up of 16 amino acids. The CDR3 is CASSLEGYGTPAEAFF. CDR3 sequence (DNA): TGTGCCAGCAGCTTGGAAGGGTACGGGACGCCGGCTGAAGCTTTCTTT.

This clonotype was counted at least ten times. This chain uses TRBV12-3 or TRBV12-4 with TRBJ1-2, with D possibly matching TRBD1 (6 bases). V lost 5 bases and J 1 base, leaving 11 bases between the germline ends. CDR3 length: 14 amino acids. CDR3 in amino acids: CASSPGQFNYGYTF. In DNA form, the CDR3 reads TGTGCCAGCAGTCCCGGACAGTTTAACTATGGCTACACCTTC.

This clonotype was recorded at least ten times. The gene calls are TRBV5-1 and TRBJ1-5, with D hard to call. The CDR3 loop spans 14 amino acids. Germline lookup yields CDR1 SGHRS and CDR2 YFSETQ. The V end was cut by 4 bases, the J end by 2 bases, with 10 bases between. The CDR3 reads CASSLDGGNQPQHF. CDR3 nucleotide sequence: TGCGCCAGCAGCCTTGACGGGGGCAATCAGCCCCAGCATTTT.

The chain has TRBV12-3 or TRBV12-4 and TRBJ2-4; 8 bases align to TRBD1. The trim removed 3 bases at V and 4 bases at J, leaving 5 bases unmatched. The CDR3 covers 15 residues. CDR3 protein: CASSLGQGAKNIQYF. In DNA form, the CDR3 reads TGTGCCAGCAGTTTGGGGCAGGGGGCAAAAAACATTCAGTACTTC.

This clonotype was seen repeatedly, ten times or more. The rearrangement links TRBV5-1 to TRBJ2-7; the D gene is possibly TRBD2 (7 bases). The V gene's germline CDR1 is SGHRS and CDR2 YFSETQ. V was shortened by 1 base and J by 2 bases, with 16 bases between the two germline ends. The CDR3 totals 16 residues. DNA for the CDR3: TGCGCCAGCAGCTTGTTGACGGGGGGCCTTACCTACGAGCAGTACTTC. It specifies CASSLLTGGLTYEQYF.

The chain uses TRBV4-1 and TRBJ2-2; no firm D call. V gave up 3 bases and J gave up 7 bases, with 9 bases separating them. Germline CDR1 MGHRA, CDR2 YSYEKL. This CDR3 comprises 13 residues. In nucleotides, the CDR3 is TGCGCCAGCAGCCAGTTGTTAAGCGGGGAGCTGTTTTTT. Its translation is CASSQLLSGELFF.

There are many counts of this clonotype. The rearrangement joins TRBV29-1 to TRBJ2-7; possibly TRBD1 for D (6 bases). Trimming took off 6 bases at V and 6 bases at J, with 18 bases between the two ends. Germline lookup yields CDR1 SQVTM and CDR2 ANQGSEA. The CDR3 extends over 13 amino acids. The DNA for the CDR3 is TGCAGCGTCCAAACGACAGGCCTCAGCGAGCAGTACTTC. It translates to CSVQTTGLSEQYF.

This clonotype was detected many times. The CDR3 here is CAISDGTQQYF. CDR3 in DNA: TGTGCCATCAGTGACGGGACTCAGCAGTATTTT. The chain combines TRBV10-3 with TRBJ2-3; D might be TRBD2 (6 bases). CDR1 and CDR2 (germline): ENHRY, SYGVKD. V was trimmed by 3 bases and J by 11 bases, leaving 9 bases between them. The CDR3 runs to 11 residues.

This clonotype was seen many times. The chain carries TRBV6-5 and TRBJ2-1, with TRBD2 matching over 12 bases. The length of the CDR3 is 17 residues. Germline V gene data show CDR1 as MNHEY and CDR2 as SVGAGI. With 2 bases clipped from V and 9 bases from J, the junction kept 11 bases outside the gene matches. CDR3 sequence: CASSYIQGLAGGSEQFF. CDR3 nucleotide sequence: TGTGCCAGCAGTTACATACAGGGGCTAGCGGGAGGGAGTGAGCAGTTCTTC.

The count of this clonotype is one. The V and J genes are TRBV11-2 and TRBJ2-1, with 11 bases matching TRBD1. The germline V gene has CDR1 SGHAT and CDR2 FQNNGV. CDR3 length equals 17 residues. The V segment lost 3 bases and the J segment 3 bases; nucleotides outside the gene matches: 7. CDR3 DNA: TGTGCCAGCAGCTTCCCCCCCGGGACAGGGGGCTACAATGAGCAGTTCTTC. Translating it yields CASSFPPGTGGYNEQFF. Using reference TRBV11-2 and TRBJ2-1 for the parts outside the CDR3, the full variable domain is EAGVAQSPRYKIIEKRQSVAFWCNPISGHATLYWYQQILGQGPKLLIQFQNNGVVDDSQLPKDRFSAERLKGVDSTLKIQPAKLEDSAVYLCASSFPPGTGGYNEQFFGPGTRLTVL.

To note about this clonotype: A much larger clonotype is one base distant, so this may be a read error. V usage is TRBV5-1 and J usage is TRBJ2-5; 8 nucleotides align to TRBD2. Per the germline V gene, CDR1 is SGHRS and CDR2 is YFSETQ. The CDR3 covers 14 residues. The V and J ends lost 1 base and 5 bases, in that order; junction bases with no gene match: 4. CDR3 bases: TGCGCCAGCAGCTTGAGCGGGGGCCCGGAGACCCAGTACTTC. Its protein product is CASSLSGGPETQYF.

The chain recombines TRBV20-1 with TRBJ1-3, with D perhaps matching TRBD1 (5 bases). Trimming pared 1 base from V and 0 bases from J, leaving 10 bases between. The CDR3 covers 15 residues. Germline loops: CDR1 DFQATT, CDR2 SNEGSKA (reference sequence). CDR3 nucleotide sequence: TGCAGTGCTAGAGGACAGCAGAGCTCTGGAAACACCATATATTTT. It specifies CSARGQQSSGNTIYF.

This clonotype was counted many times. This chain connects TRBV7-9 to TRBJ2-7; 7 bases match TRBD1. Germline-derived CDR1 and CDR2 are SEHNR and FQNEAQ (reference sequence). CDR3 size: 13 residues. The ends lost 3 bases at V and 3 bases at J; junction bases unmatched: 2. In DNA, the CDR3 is TGTGCCAGCAGCTTGTCAGGGGGCTACGAGCAGTACTTC. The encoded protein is CASSLSGGYEQYF.

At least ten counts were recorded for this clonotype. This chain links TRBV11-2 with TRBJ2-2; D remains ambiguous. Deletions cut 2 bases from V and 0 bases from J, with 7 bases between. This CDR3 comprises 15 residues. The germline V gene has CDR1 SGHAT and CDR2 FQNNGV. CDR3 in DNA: TGTGCCAGCAGCTTAAGGCGGACGAACACCGGGGAGCTGTTTTTT. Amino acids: CASSLRRTNTGELFF.

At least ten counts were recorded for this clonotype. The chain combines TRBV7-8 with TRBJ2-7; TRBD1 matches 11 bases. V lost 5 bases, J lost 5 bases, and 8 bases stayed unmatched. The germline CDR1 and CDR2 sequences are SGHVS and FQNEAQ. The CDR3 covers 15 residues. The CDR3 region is CASSRDRGRYDEQYF. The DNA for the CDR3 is TGTGCCAGCAGCCGGGACAGGGGGAGATATGACGAGCAGTACTTC.